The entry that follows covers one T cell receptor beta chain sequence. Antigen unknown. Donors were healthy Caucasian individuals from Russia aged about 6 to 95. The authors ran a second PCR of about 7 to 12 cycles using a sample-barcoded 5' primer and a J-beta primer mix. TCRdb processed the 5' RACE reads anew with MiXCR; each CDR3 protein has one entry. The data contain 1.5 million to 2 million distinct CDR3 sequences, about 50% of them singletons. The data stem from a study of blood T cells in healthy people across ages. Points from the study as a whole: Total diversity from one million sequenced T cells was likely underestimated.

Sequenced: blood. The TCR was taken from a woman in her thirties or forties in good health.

As DNA, the CDR3 is TGTGCCAGCAGATCACTAGCGGGGGGCTTGGAGACCCAGTACTTC. This translates into CASRSLAGGLETQYF. The chain employs TRBV6-2 or TRBV6-3 and TRBJ2-5; 12 bases line up with TRBD2. From germline, CDR1 is MNHEY and CDR2 SVGEGT. J gave up 5 bases and V 6 bases, and 7 bases lay outside the gene matches. The CDR3 extends over 15 amino acids.